Presented here are 5 T cell receptor beta chains from one specimen sequenced in a study of T cell changes during pregnancy in multiple sclerosis. The repertoire was sequenced with immunoSEQ multiplex PCR; TCRdb's copy has only in-frame clones and lacks some. The sample holds more than 60,000 clones, more than 85% seen once. Sequences were derived from CD4+ T cells from peripheral blood mononuclear cells, sampled in the third trimester of pregnancy. The receptors were sampled from a female donor in good health, enrolled as a control in a pregnancy study.

V usage is TRBV4-1 and J usage is TRBJ2-1, with 10 bases lining up with TRBD2. CDR1 is MGHRA, CDR2 YSYEKL, per germline. This CDR3 contains 16 residues. V shed 4 bases, J shed 11 bases, and the junction held 14 bases outside the gene matches. The CDR3 sequence: CASSPQTSGVNLKQFF. In DNA form, the CDR3 reads TGCGCCAGCAGCCCCCAAACTAGCGGGGTAAACTTGAAGCAGTTCTTC.

This rearrangement joins TRBV4-3 to TRBJ1-2; the D is unclear. The CDR3 has 15 amino acids. V lost 2 bases and J 3 bases, leaving 13 bases between the germline ends. CDR1 and CDR2 from the germline V gene are LGHNA and YSLEER. Here the CDR3 reads CASSQTRGWDYGYTF. The DNA of the CDR3 is TGCGCCAGCAGCCAAACGCGGGGATGGGACTATGGCTACACCTTC.

This sequence joins TRBV7-2 and TRBJ2-5; 7 nucleotides align to TRBD2. With V trimmed by 1 base and J by 1 base, 6 bases remained unmatched. This CDR3 has 16 residues. Germline loops: CDR1 SGHTA, CDR2 FQGNSA. Here the CDR3 DNA reads TGTGCCAGCAGCTTAGGGAGCCTAGCGGTCCAAGAGACCCAGTACTTC. Its protein product is CASSLGSLAVQETQYF.

V is TRBV14 and J is TRBJ2-7; TRBD2 agrees at 11 bases. V lost 1 base to trimming and J lost 4 bases; unmatched junction nucleotides: 3. Looked up from germline, CDR1 is SGHDN and CDR2 is FVKESK. CDR3 size: 15 residues. CDR3 residues: CASSQVSSGGYEQYF. The CDR3 DNA follows: TGTGCCAGCAGCCAAGTTTCTAGCGGGGGGTACGAGCAGTACTTC.

The genes are TRBV6-5 and TRBJ2-5; TRBD1 matches 10 bases. CDR1 is MNHEY and CDR2 is SVGAGI in the germline V gene. There are 13 residues in the CDR3. V shed 11 bases, J shed 6 bases, and the junction held 9 bases outside the gene matches. The CDR3 sequence is CACQTGGLKTQYF. DNA for the CDR3: TGTGCCTGCCAGACAGGGGGCTTGAAGACCCAGTACTTC.